The rows below give T cell receptor beta chains drawn from one sample of a study of identifying expanded T cells in peripheral blood. The assay was immunoSEQ multiplex PCR, and TCRdb's table has in-frame clones only and misses some. The data show approximately 57,000 clones, approximately 89% seen once. Sequencing used blood. The receptors originated from a person between 18 and 69 years old in good health. CDR3s include the opening cysteine and the closing phenylalanine or tryptophan. D genes are given only for firm matches. Expanded clones get a size class; other rows say once, few or many, or leave the size out.

CDR3 length: 16; J gene: TRBJ2-7; clone size: once; D gene: -; V gene: TRBV4-1; CDR3 protein: CASSQGPSLGGYEQYF; CDR3 DNA: TGCGCCAGCAGCCAAGGTCCCTCCCTTGGGGGTTACGAGCAGTACTTC
CDR3 length: 16; J gene: TRBJ2-3; clone size: -; D gene: TRBD1; V gene: TRBV27; CDR3 protein: CASSFERQGAKDTQYF; CDR3 DNA: TGTGCCAGCAGTTTTGAACGACAGGGGGCAAAGGATACGCAGTATTTT
CDR3 length: 13; J gene: TRBJ2-5; clone size: -; D gene: -; V gene: TRBV4-3; CDR3 protein: CASSQDIGETQYF; CDR3 DNA: TGCGCCAGCAGCCAAGATATCGGAGAGACCCAGTACTTC
CDR3 length: 16; J gene: TRBJ1-2; clone size: -; D gene: TRBD1; V gene: TRBV18; CDR3 protein: CASSLRDRDPDYGYTF; CDR3 DNA: TGTGCCAGCTCACTTAGGGACAGGGACCCCGACTATGGCTACACCTTC
CDR3 length: 17; J gene: TRBJ2-7; clone size: few; D gene: TRBD1; V gene: TRBV4-1; CDR3 protein: CASSRQSGTGVPYEQYF; CDR3 DNA: TGCGCCAGCAGCCGCCAATCCGGGACAGGGGTGCCCTACGAGCAGTACTTC
CDR3 length: 13; J gene: TRBJ2-5; clone size: few; D gene: -; V gene: TRBV28; CDR3 protein: CASSFPREGAQYF; CDR3 DNA: TGTGCCAGCAGTTTCCCCAGGGAGGGGGCCCAGTACTTC
CDR3 length: 15; J gene: TRBJ1-5; clone size: -; D gene: -; V gene: TRBV7-2; CDR3 protein: CASSLSSVSNQPQHF; CDR3 DNA: TGTGCCAGCAGCTTAAGTTCGGTCAGCAATCAGCCCCAGCATTTT
CDR3 length: 15; J gene: TRBJ1-5; clone size: -; D gene: -; V gene: TRBV5-6; CDR3 protein: CASSLTGNPHQPQHF; CDR3 DNA: TGTGCCAGCAGCTTGACAGGGAATCCCCATCAGCCCCAGCATTTT
CDR3 length: 15; J gene: TRBJ2-2; clone size: -; D gene: -; V gene: TRBV7-2; CDR3 protein: CASTIGGTDTGELFF; CDR3 DNA: TGTGCCAGCACCATAGGGGGTACGGACACCGGGGAGCTGTTTTTT
CDR3 length: 16; J gene: TRBJ1-2; clone size: -; D gene: -; V gene: TRBV19; CDR3 protein: CASSPVLQGARTGYTF; CDR3 DNA: TGTGCCAGTAGTCCCGTGTTACAGGGAGCAAGGACTGGCTACACCTTC
CDR3 length: 15; J gene: TRBJ2-5; clone size: -; D gene: -; V gene: TRBV7-6; CDR3 protein: CASSFVSGGGETQYF; CDR3 DNA: TGTGCCAGCAGCTTCGTATCGGGGGGCGGGGAGACCCAGTACTTC
CDR3 length: 14; J gene: TRBJ2-1; clone size: -; D gene: -; V gene: TRBV6-1; CDR3 protein: CASTPREPKNEQFF; CDR3 DNA: TGTGCCAGCACGCCGCGGGAACCGAAAAATGAGCAGTTCTTC
CDR3 length: 19; J gene: TRBJ2-1; clone size: -; D gene: -; V gene: TRBV7-2; CDR3 protein: CASSLDPVSRGRGLNEQFF; CDR3 DNA: TGTGCCAGCAGCTTAGACCCGGTCTCTAGGGGACGGGGACTTAATGAGCAGTTCTTC
CDR3 length: 18; J gene: TRBJ2-1; clone size: -; D gene: TRBD2; V gene: TRBV5-1; CDR3 protein: CASSPGPPTSRINNEQFF; CDR3 DNA: TGCGCCAGCAGCCCTGGGCCGCCGACTAGCCGCATCAACAATGAGCAGTTCTTC
CDR3 length: 14; J gene: TRBJ1-1; clone size: -; D gene: -; V gene: TRBV28; CDR3 protein: CASSSSAFYTEAFF; CDR3 DNA: -
CDR3 length: 14; J gene: TRBJ2-7; clone size: -; D gene: -; V gene: TRBV10-3; CDR3 protein: CAIIREGFPYEQYF; CDR3 DNA: TGTGCCATCATTAGAGAGGGATTCCCCTACGAGCAGTACTTC
CDR3 length: 15; J gene: TRBJ2-2; clone size: -; D gene: -; V gene: TRBV7-9; CDR3 protein: CASSPTTVNTGELFF; CDR3 DNA: TGTGCCAGCAGCCCCACGACGGTGAACACCGGGGAGCTGTTTTTT
CDR3 length: 15; J gene: TRBJ2-2; clone size: -; D gene: -; V gene: TRBV5-6; CDR3 protein: CASSFQGTKAGELFF; CDR3 DNA: TGTGCCAGCAGCTTCCAGGGTACTAAGGCCGGGGAGCTGTTTTTT
CDR3 length: 15; J gene: TRBJ2-7; clone size: -; D gene: TRBD2; V gene: TRBV19; CDR3 protein: CASSYSSGRTYEQYF; CDR3 DNA: TGTGCCAGTTCGTATTCAAGCGGGAGAACCTACGAGCAGTACTTC
CDR3 length: 13; J gene: TRBJ1-5; clone size: -; D gene: -; V gene: TRBV4-3; CDR3 protein: CASSQDIDQPQHF; CDR3 DNA: TGCGCCAGCAGCCAAGATATCGATCAGCCCCAGCATTTT
CDR3 length: 15; J gene: TRBJ1-5; clone size: medium-sized; D gene: -; V gene: TRBV28; CDR3 protein: CASSPAAGGNQPQHF; CDR3 DNA: TGTGCCAGCAGCCCCGCGGCGGGGGGCAATCAGCCCCAGCATTTT
CDR3 length: 15; J gene: TRBJ2-3; clone size: -; D gene: -; V gene: TRBV5-6; CDR3 protein: CASSLAVGGSDTQYF; CDR3 DNA: TGTGCCAGCAGCTTAGCGGTGGGGGGATCGGATACGCAGTATTTT
CDR3 length: 13; J gene: TRBJ2-3; clone size: -; D gene: -; V gene: TRBV6-6; CDR3 protein: CASRRQETDTQYF; CDR3 DNA: TGTGCCAGCAGGAGACAAGAAACAGATACGCAGTATTTT
CDR3 length: 11; J gene: TRBJ2-7; clone size: -; D gene: -; V gene: TRBV11-2; CDR3 protein: CASSSMGEQYF; CDR3 DNA: TGTGCCAGCAGCTCCATGGGTGAGCAGTACTTC
CDR3 length: 14; J gene: TRBJ2-7; clone size: -; D gene: -; V gene: TRBV6-5; CDR3 protein: CASSYGRASYEQYF; CDR3 DNA: TGTGCCAGCAGTTACGGGCGCGCCTCCTACGAGCAGTACTTC
CDR3 length: 15; J gene: TRBJ1-4; clone size: -; D gene: -; V gene: TRBV5-6; CDR3 protein: CASSLAGGRGEKLFF; CDR3 DNA: TGTGCCAGCAGCTTGGCCGGGGGGCGAGGGGAAAAACTGTTTTTT
CDR3 length: 16; J gene: TRBJ2-1; clone size: -; D gene: TRBD1; V gene: TRBV5-4; CDR3 protein: CASSLLGQGRDNEQFF; CDR3 DNA: TGTGCCAGCAGCTTGCTCGGACAGGGGAGGGATAATGAGCAGTTCTTC
CDR3 length: 15; J gene: TRBJ1-1; clone size: -; D gene: -; V gene: TRBV4-1; CDR3 protein: CASSHRIWANTEAFF; CDR3 DNA: TGCGCCAGCAGCCACAGGATCTGGGCCAACACTGAAGCTTTCTTT
CDR3 length: 15; J gene: TRBJ2-7; clone size: -; D gene: TRBD1; V gene: TRBV11-2; CDR3 protein: CASSSGQGSSYEQYF; CDR3 DNA: TGTGCCAGCAGCTCAGGACAGGGAAGCTCCTACGAGCAGTACTTC
CDR3 length: 14; J gene: TRBJ1-5; clone size: -; D gene: -; V gene: TRBV19; CDR3 protein: CASSKRGRDQPQHF; CDR3 DNA: TGTGCCAGTAGTAAACGGGGGCGTGATCAGCCCCAGCATTTT
CDR3 length: 14; J gene: TRBJ2-7; clone size: -; D gene: -; V gene: TRBV6-5; CDR3 protein: CASSWAEGAYEQYF; CDR3 DNA: TGTGCCAGCAGTTGGGCGGAGGGGGCCTACGAGCAGTACTTC
CDR3 length: 16; J gene: TRBJ1-3; clone size: -; D gene: -; V gene: TRBV30; CDR3 protein: CAWRGLRALSGNTIYF; CDR3 DNA: TGTGCCTGGAGGGGCCTTCGGGCCCTCTCTGGAAACACCATATATTTT
CDR3 length: 15; J gene: TRBJ2-1; clone size: -; D gene: -; V gene: TRBV6-6; CDR3 protein: CASSPPVSSYNEQFF; CDR3 DNA: TGTGCCAGCAGCCCGCCTGTGAGCTCCTACAATGAGCAGTTCTTC
CDR3 length: 13; J gene: TRBJ1-5; clone size: -; D gene: TRBD1; V gene: TRBV29-1; CDR3 protein: CSVVTGLGQPQHF; CDR3 DNA: TGCAGCGTAGTGACAGGGTTAGGGCAGCCCCAGCATTTT
CDR3 length: 15; J gene: TRBJ2-1; clone size: -; D gene: -; V gene: TRBV4-1; CDR3 protein: CASSTHRTAANEQFF; CDR3 DNA: TGCGCCAGCAGCACTCATAGGACTGCCGCCAATGAGCAGTTCTTC
CDR3 length: 14; J gene: TRBJ1-1; clone size: -; D gene: -; V gene: TRBV19; CDR3 protein: CASSIYGGHTEAFF; CDR3 DNA: TGTGCCAGTAGTATATATGGGGGGCACACTGAAGCTTTCTTT
CDR3 length: 14; J gene: TRBJ1-6; clone size: few; D gene: -; V gene: TRBV5-1; CDR3 protein: CASSLWSSRPPLHF; CDR3 DNA: TGCGCCAGCAGCTTGTGGTCCTCGAGGCCACCCCTCCACTTT
CDR3 length: 10; J gene: TRBJ1-1; clone size: -; D gene: -; V gene: TRBV6-1; CDR3 protein: CASGQYEAFF; CDR3 DNA: TGTGCCAGCGGGCAATATGAAGCTTTCTTT
CDR3 length: 13; J gene: TRBJ2-3; clone size: -; D gene: -; V gene: TRBV29-1; CDR3 protein: CSVGPGTTDTQYF; CDR3 DNA: TGCAGCGTTGGACCGGGGACCACGGATACGCAGTATTTT
CDR3 length: 14; J gene: TRBJ1-2; clone size: -; D gene: TRBD1; V gene: TRBV28; CDR3 protein: CASSLGQANYGYTF; CDR3 DNA: TGTGCCAGCAGCCTTGGACAGGCTAACTATGGCTACACCTTC
CDR3 length: 14; J gene: TRBJ2-7; clone size: -; D gene: -; V gene: TRBV7-2; CDR3 protein: CASSSLGGSYEQYF; CDR3 DNA: TGTGCCAGCAGTTCGTTGGGGGGCTCCTACGAGCAGTACTTC
CDR3 length: 14; J gene: TRBJ2-7; clone size: few; D gene: -; V gene: TRBV7-8; CDR3 protein: CASSLREDGYEQYF; CDR3 DNA: TGTGCCAGCAGCTTAAGGGAGGACGGCTACGAGCAGTACTTC